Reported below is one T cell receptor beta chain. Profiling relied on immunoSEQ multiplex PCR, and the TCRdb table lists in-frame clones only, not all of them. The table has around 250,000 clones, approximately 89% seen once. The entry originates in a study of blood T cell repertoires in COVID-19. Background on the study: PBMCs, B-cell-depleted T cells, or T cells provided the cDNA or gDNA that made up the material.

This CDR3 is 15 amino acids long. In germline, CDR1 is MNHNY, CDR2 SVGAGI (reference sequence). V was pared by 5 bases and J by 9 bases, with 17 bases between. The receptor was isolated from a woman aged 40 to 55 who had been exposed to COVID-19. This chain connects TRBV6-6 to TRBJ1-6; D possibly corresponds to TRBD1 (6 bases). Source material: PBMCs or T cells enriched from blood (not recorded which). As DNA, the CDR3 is TGTGCCAGCAGTCCAAACAGGGACATAGCTTCACCCCTCCACTTT. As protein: CASSPNRDIASPLHF.